Presented here are 32 T cell receptor beta chains from one specimen sequenced in a study of OX40 agonist ivuxolimab in advanced cancers. Clones were sequenced by immunoSEQ multiplex PCR, and TCRdb holds only the in-frame ones, with some missing. The sample includes about 94,000 clones, roughly 90% seen only once; the top ten take about 3.6%. The specimen comprised CD4+ or CD8+ T cells sorted from blood, sampled in a trial of the OX40 agonist ivuxolimab. All receptors derive from an adult with an advanced solid tumor such as melanoma, head and neck, liver or kidney cancer.

This chain joins TRBV9 and TRBJ1-2; TRBD1 agrees at 11 bases. Germline assignment: CDR1 SGDLS and CDR2 YYNGEE. The V gene end was trimmed by 3 bases and the J gene end by 0 bases; junction bases not matched to a gene: 1. This CDR3 has 15 residues. The CDR3 DNA follows: TGTGCCAGCAGCGAGGGACAGGGGGCTAACTATGGCTACACCTTC. Translated, it gives CASSEGQGANYGYTF.

The V gene is TRBV4-1, the J gene TRBJ2-2, with TRBD1 as a possible D gene (6 bases). This CDR3 is 17 amino acids long. Trimming left V 4 bases short and J 3 bases short, with 18 bases between. Looked up from germline, CDR1 is MGHRA and CDR2 is YSYEKL. The CDR3 DNA reads TGCGCCAGCAGCCTCTCCGTCAGGGGCAGTTACACCGGGGAGCTGTTTTTT. Translated, it gives CASSLSVRGSYTGELFF.

The J gene is TRBJ2-3, the V gene TRBV9, with TRBD2 identical over 11 bases. The CDR3 totals 15 residues. Germline CDR1 reads SGDLS; CDR2 reads YYNGEE. Trimming cost V 1 base and J 6 bases; bases outside gene matches: 4. The CDR3 coding sequence is TGTGCCAGCAGCGTACCTCTAGCGGGGGGTGATACGCAGTATTTT. Its translation is CASSVPLAGGDTQYF. The entire variable domain, with the rest obtained from reference TRBV9 and TRBJ2-3, is as follows: DSGVTQTPKHLITATGQRVTLRCSPRSGDLSVYWYQQSLDQGLQFLIQYYNGEERAKGNILERFSAQQFPDLHSELNLSSLELGDSALYFCASSVPLAGGDTQYFGPGTRLTVL.

The rearrangement links TRBV7-2 to TRBJ1-3; possible D gene TRBD1, 5 bases. CDR1 and CDR2 from the germline V gene are SGHTA and FQGNSA. CDR3 length equals 13 residues. Trimming left V 5 bases short and J 3 bases short, with 8 bases between. This CDR3 reads CASSRGGGNTIYF. The DNA for the CDR3 is TGTGCCAGCAGCAGGGGTGGTGGAAACACCATATATTTT.

The rearrangement joins TRBV4-3 to TRBJ2-1, with TRBD2 as a possible D gene (5 bases). The CDR3 runs to 15 residues. CDR1 is LGHNA and CDR2 is YSLEER in the germline V gene. V lost 4 bases to trimming and J lost 1 base, with 11 bases between them. CDR3 sequence: CASSPTTGSYNEQFF. CDR3 DNA sequence: TGCGCCAGCAGCCCAACGACGGGGTCCTACAATGAGCAGTTCTTC.

The chain recombines TRBV27 with TRBJ2-1; no reliable D call. V was shortened by 5 bases and J by 2 bases, with 13 bases between the two germline ends. CDR1 is MNHEY and CDR2 is SMNVEV in the germline V gene (reference sequence). The CDR3 loop spans 15 amino acids. The CDR3 nucleotides are TGTGCCAGCAGTCCCCAGACAACACCCTACAATGAGCAGTTCTTC. Translating it yields CASSPQTTPYNEQFF.

The chain joins TRBV6-6 to TRBJ2-7; D uncertain. Trimming removed 6 bases from V and 1 base from J, with 10 bases in between. Germline CDR1 reads MNHNY; CDR2 reads SVGAGI (reference sequence). CDR3 length: 13 residues. CDR3 sequence (DNA): TGTGCCAGCAGCCTAGACTGGTCCTACGAGCAGTACTTC. Amino acids: CASSLDWSYEQYF.

The V and J genes are TRBV6-6 and TRBJ2-1, with 10 bases lining up with TRBD2. The CDR3 covers 16 residues. The junction had 5 bases not matched to a gene; V was cut back by 2 bases and J by 4 bases. Looked up from germline, CDR1 is MNHNY and CDR2 is SVGAGI (reference sequence). DNA for the CDR3: TGTGCCAGCAGTTACAGTTCTAGCGGGAGTTACAATGAGCAGTTCTTC. Protein: CASSYSSSGSYNEQFF.

The V gene is TRBV27, the J gene TRBJ2-7, with D possibly matching TRBD1 (5 bases). Germline loops: CDR1 MNHEY, CDR2 SMNVEV (reference sequence). V was pared by 7 bases and J by 7 bases, with 17 bases between. The CDR3 consists of 13 residues. The CDR3 DNA is TGTGCCAGCAAAGAGTTAGGGGTCAGGGAGCAGTACTTC. Amino acids: CASKELGVREQYF.

The rearrangement joins TRBV19 to TRBJ1-1; 10 nucleotides agree with TRBD1. This CDR3 has 17 amino acids. Germline loops: CDR1 LNHDA, CDR2 SQIVND (reference sequence). V was clipped by 6 bases and J by 0 bases; unmatched bases: 10. CDR3 amino acids: CASSRDRGLYMNTEAFF. The CDR3 bases are TGTGCCAGTAGCCGGGACAGGGGACTTTACATGAACACTGAAGCTTTCTTT.

The genes are TRBV20-1 and TRBJ2-2; D is ambiguous. V lost 3 bases and J 3 bases, leaving 2 bases between the germline ends. The CDR3 consists of 11 residues. The germline gives CDR1 DFQATT, CDR2 SNEGSKA (reference sequence). CDR3: CSARHTGELFF. CDR3 nucleotides: TGCAGTGCTAGGCACACCGGGGAGCTGTTTTTT.

The rearrangement links TRBV6-1 to TRBJ1-2; D gene uncertain. The CDR3 totals 15 residues. In germline, CDR1 is MNHNS, CDR2 SASEGT. Trimming pared 3 bases from V and 2 bases from J, leaving 13 bases between. This CDR3 is CASSEVPEPNYGYTF. As DNA, the CDR3 is TGTGCCAGCAGTGAGGTTCCGGAGCCGAACTATGGCTACACCTTC.

V is TRBV5-1 and J is TRBJ2-5; no clear D gene. Trimming shortened V by 1 base and J by 2 bases, and 15 bases separated the two germline ends. The V gene's germline CDR1 is SGHRS and CDR2 YFSETQ. The CDR3 spans 16 residues. In DNA form, the CDR3 reads TGCGCCAGCAGCTTGAGGGCCTCGGATCCTCAAGAGACCCAGTACTTC. Its protein is CASSLRASDPQETQYF.

V gene TRBV27 combines with J gene TRBJ2-7; 7 bases are shared with TRBD1. The germline V gene encodes CDR1 MNHEY and CDR2 SMNVEV (reference sequence). With V trimmed by 5 bases and J by 2 bases, 18 bases remained unmatched. The CDR3 extends over 18 amino acids. The CDR3 reads CASSRRGPDRVRTYEQYF. The CDR3 DNA sequence: TGTGCCAGCAGTCGACGGGGTCCCGACAGGGTAAGGACCTACGAGCAGTACTTC.

This sequence joins TRBV5-1 and TRBJ2-7, with unresolved D. The CDR3 covers 15 residues. V lost 2 bases and J lost 0, with 12 bases in between. Germline CDR1 SGHRS, CDR2 YFSETQ. CDR3 amino acids: CASSFGSGNSYEQYF. The CDR3 nucleotides are TGCGCCAGCAGCTTTGGGTCAGGCAACTCCTACGAGCAGTACTTC. Full variable domain (outside the CDR3, taken from reference TRBV5-1 and TRBJ2-7): KAGVTQTPRYLIKTRGQQVTLSCSPISGHRSVSWYQQTPGQGLQFLFEYFSETQRNKGNFPGRFSGRQFSNSRSEMNVSTLELGDSALYLCASSFGSGNSYEQYFGPGTRLTVT.

In its sample, this clone was seen once. The DNA for the CDR3 is TGTGCCAGTAGTGCGGGACAGGGGTTTGGCTACGAGCAGTACTTC. Its protein product is CASSAGQGFGYEQYF. The genes are TRBV19 and TRBJ2-7, with TRBD1 matching 10 bases. Unmatched junction bases numbered 7, after V lost 5 bases and J lost 3 bases. Germline CDR1 is LNHDA and CDR2 is SQIVND (reference sequence). The CDR3 length is 15 residues.

This clone has just one count. The V gene is TRBV27, the J gene TRBJ2-7, with 8 bases aligning to TRBD2. Trimming removed 5 bases from V and 3 bases from J; junction bases left unmatched: 6. Per the germline V gene, CDR1 is MNHEY and CDR2 is SMNVEV (reference sequence). There are 14 residues in the CDR3. The CDR3 region is CASSKTGTSYEQYF. The CDR3 bases are TGTGCCAGCAGTAAAACCGGGACTAGCTACGAGCAGTACTTC.

The genes are TRBV10-1 and TRBJ1-2; 8 bases match TRBD1. Germline CDR1 and CDR2: WNHNN and SYGVQD (reference sequence). This CDR3 is 14 amino acids long. With V trimmed by 8 bases and J by 3 bases, 8 bases remained unmatched. In nucleotides, the CDR3 is TGCGCCAGCCCTCGGACAGGGTCCTACTATGGCTACACCTTC. Amino acid sequence: CASPRTGSYYGYTF.

V and J are TRBV5-8 and TRBJ2-2; TRBD2 aligns across 9 bases. J lost 1 base, V lost 3 bases, and 1 base had no gene match. CDR1 and CDR2 (germline): SGHTS, YDEGEE. The CDR3 covers 15 residues. The CDR3 coding sequence is TGTGCCAGCAGCTATAGCGGGGGGAACACCGGGGAGCTGTTTTTT. Translated: CASSYSGGNTGELFF.

The chain links TRBV5-1 to TRBJ2-1; 10 positions agree with TRBD2. The CDR3 consists of 13 residues. V lost 5 bases, J lost 4 bases, and 0 bases stayed unmatched. Per germline, CDR1 SGHRS and CDR2 YFSETQ. The CDR3 region has the DNA TGCGCCAGCAGACTAGCGGGATACAATGAGCAGTTCTTC. Its protein is CASRLAGYNEQFF.

This chain uses TRBV5-5 with TRBJ1-6; D is uncertain. This CDR3 is built from 15 residues. Germline CDR1 is SGHKS and CDR2 is YYEKEE (reference sequence). The ends were cut back, 1 base at V and 10 bases at J, with 15 bases in the middle. CDR3 bases: TGTGCCAGCAGCTTGTTAGCGTCGAGTGAGTCACCCCTCCACTTT. Protein sequence: CASSLLASSESPLHF.

The chain combines TRBV5-1 with TRBJ1-1; D remains unclear. V was clipped by 0 bases and J by 0 bases, with 3 bases between them. The CDR3 is 13 residues long. The V gene's germline CDR1 is SGHRS and CDR2 YFSETQ. CDR3 sequence: CASSLEVNTEAFF. The DNA for the CDR3 is TGCGCCAGCAGCTTGGAGGTGAACACTGAAGCTTTCTTT. Full variable domain (rest looked up from reference TRBV5-1 and TRBJ1-1): KAGVTQTPRYLIKTRGQQVTLSCSPISGHRSVSWYQQTPGQGLQFLFEYFSETQRNKGNFPGRFSGRQFSNSRSEMNVSTLELGDSALYLCASSLEVNTEAFFGQGTRLTVV.

This clone was picked up a small number of times. V is TRBV27 and J is TRBJ1-2, with 9 bases fitting TRBD1. CDR1 MNHEY and CDR2 SMNVEV come from the germline V gene (reference sequence). The CDR3 covers 15 residues. Trimming cost V 5 bases and J 12 bases; bases outside gene matches: 16. The CDR3 nucleotides read TGTGCCAGCAGTCCTAAAGTCCGAACCCGGGACAGGGACACCTTC. Protein sequence: CASSPKVRTRDRDTF.

This clone was seen more than once but under ten times. V usage is TRBV2 and J usage is TRBJ2-6; D is possibly TRBD1 (6 bases). Germline V gene sequence: CDR1 SNHLY, CDR2 FYNNEI. The CDR3 has 16 amino acids. Trimming took off 6 bases at V and 0 bases at J, with 12 bases between the two ends. The CDR3 reads CASSGDTSSGANVLTF. The DNA for the CDR3 is TGTGCCAGCAGCGGGGACACATCCTCTGGGGCCAACGTCCTGACTTTC.

V gene TRBV7-9 combines with J gene TRBJ2-6; D possibly uses TRBD1 or TRBD2 (5 bases each). Trimming shortened V by 1 base and J by 15 bases, and 16 bases separated the two germline ends. The CDR3 loop spans 14 amino acids. Germline CDR1 and CDR2: SEHNR and FQNEAQ (reference sequence). This chain's CDR3 is CASSLEPGTAGLTF. The CDR3 DNA is TGTGCCAGCAGCTTAGAACCGGGGACGGCAGGCCTGACTTTC.

The CDR3 sequence is CSATTTGAGYGYTF. In DNA, the CDR3 is TGCAGCGCCACGACTACAGGGGCCGGCTATGGCTACACCTTC. The chain has TRBV29-1 and TRBJ1-2, with TRBD1 matching 7 bases. Germline CDR1 reads SQVTM; CDR2 reads ANQGSEA. After removal of 7 bases from V and 4 bases from J, the junction contained 12 bases not matched to a gene. The CDR3 is 14 amino acids.

This chain joins TRBV5-1 and TRBJ2-1, with D possibly matching TRBD1 (6 bases). Germline V gives CDR1 SGHRS, CDR2 YFSETQ. The CDR3 consists of 15 residues. The V end lost 4 bases, the J end lost 3 bases, and 14 bases lay between the germline ends. The CDR3 here is CASSPNRVIYNEQFF. The CDR3 coding sequence is TGCGCCAGCAGCCCCAACAGGGTGATCTACAATGAGCAGTTCTTC.

This sequence joins TRBV27 and TRBJ2-2; no definite D call. The V end lost 3 bases, the J end lost 5 bases, and 4 bases lay between the germline ends. Looked up from germline, CDR1 is MNHEY and CDR2 is SMNVEV (reference sequence). This CDR3 has 12 residues. DNA of the CDR3: TGTGCCAGCAGTTTCTGGACCGGGGAGCTGTTTTTT. This codes for CASSFWTGELFF.

The CDR3 nucleotides read TGTGCCAGTAGTATTGGTAATGAGCAGTTCTTC. It encodes CASSIGNEQFF. The chain is built from TRBV19 and TRBJ2-1; no definite D call. Germline loops: CDR1 LNHDA, CDR2 SQIVND (reference sequence). The CDR3 is 11 amino acids. V was shortened by 3 bases and J by 7 bases, with 4 bases between the two germline ends.

The chain employs TRBV4-1 and TRBJ2-1, with D hard to call. With 6 bases removed from V and 3 bases from J, the gap between germline ends came to 9 bases. The CDR3 length is 13 residues. Germline loops: CDR1 MGHRA, CDR2 YSYEKL. The CDR3 region is CASRSENYNEQFF. CDR3 bases: TGCGCCAGCAGGTCAGAAAACTACAATGAGCAGTTCTTC.

J is TRBJ2-1 and V is TRBV7-9; 7 bases are shared with TRBD2. Germline V gives CDR1 SEHNR, CDR2 FQNEAQ (reference sequence). The J segment lost 4 bases and the V segment lost 2 bases, leaving 5 bases of the junction unmatched. This CDR3 has 15 amino acids. CDR3 DNA sequence: TGTGCCAGCAGCTTACCCGGACTAGTGTACAATGAGCAGTTCTTC. Translated, it gives CASSLPGLVYNEQFF.

The chain joins TRBV7-9 to TRBJ2-3, with 7 bases lining up with TRBD2. The CDR3 totals 17 residues. Per the germline V gene, CDR1 is SEHNR and CDR2 is FQNEAQ (reference sequence). V lost 4 bases and J lost 1; bases outside the gene matches: 11. Written as DNA, the CDR3 is TGTGCCAGCAGCTCACCGCCATCCACTAGCGGCACAGATACGCAGTATTTT. It translates to CASSSPPSTSGTDTQYF.